The present TCR beta chain was sequenced within a study of T cell responses to AZD1222 COVID-19 vaccine. Whole-study context: Researchers grouped second doses given at about 4 or about 12 weeks into one pool.

On this clone: Its cognate antigen is unknown.

Using immunoSEQ multiplex PCR, the repertoire was profiled, and TCRdb retains in-frame clones only, with some absent. The profile shows around 130,000 clones, 75% to 90% of them singletons. Study-wide results and limits: Among the donors, most were white British and more were female, and clonal diversity was possibly underestimated. After the peak T cell response, and only then, were repertoires sampled. Spike as a whole was targeted by vaccine-associated CD4 TCRs, dominant at 160-218 and 743-854.

Trimming stripped 4 bases from V and 5 bases from J, with 16 bases between. CDR1 and CDR2 from the germline V gene are KGHDR and SFDVKD. The length of the CDR3 is 15 residues. Sequenced material: peripheral blood, taken on day 0 of AZD1222 vaccination. This TCR was recovered from an adult in good health. The chain links TRBV24-1 to TRBJ1-1; TRBD1 is a possible D gene (6 bases). In DNA, the CDR3 is TGTGCCACCAGTGACTCCGGGCAGGGGCTGACTGAAGCTTTCTTT. Protein: CATSDSGQGLTEAFF.